This TCR beta chain was recorded in a study of graft-versus-host responses after intestinal transplantation. Study summary: Multivisceral, liver-intestinal, or isolated intestinal transplants were performed in recipients. Every recipient underwent anti-thymocyte globulin induction, then tacrolimus and steroids for roughly 3 years. Points from the study as a whole: GvH clones surfaced in recipient marrow, some emerging earlier in ileum or blood. Early HvG declines after transplant were associated with peak circulating GvH clone levels.

Generated by immunoSEQ multiplex PCR, the TCRdb table keeps only in-frame clones and is missing some. The repertoire includes about 93,000 clones, about 93% of them detected once, and around 0.49% sits in the top ten. As for this clone: Its target is unknown.

Between the trimmed V and J ends, which lost 6 bases and 7 bases, there was a span of 22 bases. Germline lookup yields CDR1 MNHEY and CDR2 SMNVEV (reference sequence). This CDR3 has 16 amino acids. This chain joins TRBV27 and TRBJ1-5; D perhaps matches TRBD1 (6 bases). This material consisted of unstimulated CD8+ T cells sorted from spleen or lymph node cells, taken before intestinal transplant. The clonotype was recovered from a human donor who received an intestinal transplant. The CDR3 loop is CASSAVLSQGSQPQHF. Written as DNA, the CDR3 is TGTGCCAGCAGCGCAGTACTATCACAGGGCAGCCAGCCCCAGCATTTT.